This T cell receptor (beta chain) comes out of a study of T cell responses to AZD1222 COVID-19 vaccine. In germline, CDR1 is SGHNT, CDR2 YENEEA. Trimming shortened V by 5 bases and J by 3 bases, and 10 bases separated the two germline ends. The length of the CDR3 is 13 residues. Clones were read by immunoSEQ multiplex PCR, and TCRdb kept only the in-frame ones, dropping some. Of 95,000 to 150,000 clones in the sample, around 94% were seen once. Study results and limitations: Donors, mostly white British, included more females; clonal diversity was possibly underestimated.

Comments on this clone: Its antigen is currently unknown.

V usage is TRBV11-3 and J usage is TRBJ1-1; a possible D gene is TRBD1 (6 bases). The clonotype comes from an adult in good health. Specimen: peripheral blood, collected on day 0 of AZD1222 vaccination. CDR3 loop: CASSKQGDTEAFF. The CDR3 DNA reads as TGTGCCAGCAGCAAACAGGGAGACACTGAAGCTTTCTTT.